The sequence of this T cell receptor (beta chain) was determined in a study of blood T cell repertoires in COVID-19. Overall study: Sources were T cells, B-cell-depleted T cells, or PBMCs; the material itself was cDNA or gDNA.

Germline lookup yields CDR1 GTSNPN and CDR2 SVGIG (reference sequence). This CDR3 spans 13 amino acids. In Seattle, patients joined the study during active infection and were tracked longitudinally. Study processing details: Estimation of nucleated cell counts relied on the amplification of reference gene primers. TCRdb's copy holds only in-frame clones and misses some; the assay was immunoSEQ multiplex PCR. V, J and clone size are taken as reported in that table, and D and trimming were inferred from the DNA itself. The table lists some 54,000 clones, 65% to 85% of them singletons. This receptor was obtained from a woman aged 80 or over with COVID-19, enrolled during active disease. Sequenced input: peripheral blood. The chain links TRBV30 to TRBJ2-6; D is unresolved. The CDR3, as DNA: TGTGCAAGAGGATACTCTGGGGCCAACGTCCTGACTTTC. Protein: CARGYSGANVLTF.